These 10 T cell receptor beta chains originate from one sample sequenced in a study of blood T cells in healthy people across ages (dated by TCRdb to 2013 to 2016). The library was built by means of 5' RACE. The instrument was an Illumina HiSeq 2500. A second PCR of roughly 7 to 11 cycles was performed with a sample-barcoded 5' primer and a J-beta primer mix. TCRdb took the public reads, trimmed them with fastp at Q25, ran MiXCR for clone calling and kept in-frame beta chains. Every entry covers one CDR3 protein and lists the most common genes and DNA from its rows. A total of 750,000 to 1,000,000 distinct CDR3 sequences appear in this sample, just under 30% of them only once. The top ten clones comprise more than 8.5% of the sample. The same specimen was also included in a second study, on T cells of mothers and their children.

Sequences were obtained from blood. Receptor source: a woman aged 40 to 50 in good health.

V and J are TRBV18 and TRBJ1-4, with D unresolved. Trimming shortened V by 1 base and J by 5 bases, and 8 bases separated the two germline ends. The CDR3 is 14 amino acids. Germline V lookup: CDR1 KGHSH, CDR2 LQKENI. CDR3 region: CASSPQGENEKLFF. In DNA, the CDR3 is TGTGCCAGCTCACCACAAGGAGAGAATGAAAAACTGTTTTTT.

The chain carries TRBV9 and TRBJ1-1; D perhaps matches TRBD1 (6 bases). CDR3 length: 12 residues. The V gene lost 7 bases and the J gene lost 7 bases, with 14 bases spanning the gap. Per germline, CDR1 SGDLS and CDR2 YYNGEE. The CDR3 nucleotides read TGTGCCAGCGGTCAGGGGACAAATGAAGCTTTCTTT. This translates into CASGQGTNEAFF.

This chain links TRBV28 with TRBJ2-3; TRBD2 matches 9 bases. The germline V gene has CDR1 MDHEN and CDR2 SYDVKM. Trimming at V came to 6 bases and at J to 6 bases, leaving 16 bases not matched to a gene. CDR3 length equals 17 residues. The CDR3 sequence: CASRTGGAGGRGDTQYF. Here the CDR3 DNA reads TGTGCCAGCAGAACCGGAGGCGCGGGGGGGAGAGGGGATACGCAGTATTTT.

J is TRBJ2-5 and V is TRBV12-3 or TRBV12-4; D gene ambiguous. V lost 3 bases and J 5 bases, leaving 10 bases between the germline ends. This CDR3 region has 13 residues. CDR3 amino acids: CASSLAEAETQYF. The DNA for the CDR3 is TGTGCCAGCAGTTTGGCAGAAGCGGAGACCCAGTACTTC.

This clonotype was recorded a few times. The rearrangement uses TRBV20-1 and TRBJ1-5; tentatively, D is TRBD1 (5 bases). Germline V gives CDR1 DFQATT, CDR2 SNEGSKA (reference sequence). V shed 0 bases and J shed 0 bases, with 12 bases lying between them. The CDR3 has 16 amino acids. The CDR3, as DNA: TGCAGTGCTAGAGACCTAGGGACTTATAGCAATCAGCCCCAGCATTTT. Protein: CSARDLGTYSNQPQHF.

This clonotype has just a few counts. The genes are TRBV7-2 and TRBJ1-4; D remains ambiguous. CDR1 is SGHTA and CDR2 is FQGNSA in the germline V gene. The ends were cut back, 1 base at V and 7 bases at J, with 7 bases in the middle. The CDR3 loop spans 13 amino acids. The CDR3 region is CASSLGRAEKLFF. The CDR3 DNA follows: TGTGCCAGCAGCTTAGGGAGGGCTGAAAAACTGTTTTTT.

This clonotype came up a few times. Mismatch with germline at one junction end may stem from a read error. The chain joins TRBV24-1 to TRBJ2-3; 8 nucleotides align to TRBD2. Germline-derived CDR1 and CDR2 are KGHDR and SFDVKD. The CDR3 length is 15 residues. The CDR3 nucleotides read TGTACCACCAGTGATCGCGGGGGGAGCACAGATACGCAGTATTTT. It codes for CTTSDRGGSTDTQYF.

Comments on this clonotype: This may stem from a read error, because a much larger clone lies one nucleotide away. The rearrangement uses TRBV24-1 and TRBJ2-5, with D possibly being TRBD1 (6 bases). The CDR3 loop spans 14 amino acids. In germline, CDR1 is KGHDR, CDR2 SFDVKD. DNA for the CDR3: TGTGTCATCTCTACAGGGTTGGGTTCAGAGACCCAGTACTTC. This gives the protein CVISTGLGSETQYF.

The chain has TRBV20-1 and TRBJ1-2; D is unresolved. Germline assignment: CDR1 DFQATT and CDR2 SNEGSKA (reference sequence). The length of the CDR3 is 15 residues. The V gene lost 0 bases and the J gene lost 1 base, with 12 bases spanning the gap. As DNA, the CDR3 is TGCAGTGCTAGAGATAGGATGGCGAATAACTATGGCTACACCTTC. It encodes CSARDRMANNYGYTF.

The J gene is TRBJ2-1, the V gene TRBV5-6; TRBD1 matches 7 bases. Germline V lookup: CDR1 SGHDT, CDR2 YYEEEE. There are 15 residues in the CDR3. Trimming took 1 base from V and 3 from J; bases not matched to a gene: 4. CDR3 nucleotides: TGTGCCAGCAGCTTGATTGGACAGGACTACAATGAGCAGTTCTTC. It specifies CASSLIGQDYNEQFF.